This T cell receptor (beta chain) was found in a study of CD8 T cells in Susac syndrome. Reverse transcription of about 0.45 to 1 ug RNA was carried out with random hexamers. The immunoSEQ assay covered 54 Vbeta and 13 Jbeta segments for CDR3. Each CDR3 protein gets one entry after TCRdb re-called the immunoSEQ multiplex PCR reads with MiXCR. Among under 150,000 distinct CDR3 sequences listed, 94% were seen once. The germline CDR1 and CDR2 sequences are SGHNT and YYREEE (reference sequence). There are 15 residues in the CDR3. V lost 0 bases and J 5 bases, leaving 14 bases between the germline ends. The sequence was obtained from a human donor with multiple sclerosis. The chain combines TRBV5-4 with TRBJ2-5; D not certain. The sequenced sample was CD4+ T cells from PBMCs. The DNA of the CDR3 is TGTGCCAGCAGCTTGGATCCCTTGACCGGCGAGACCCAGTACTTC. Encoded protein: CASSLDPLTGETQYF.